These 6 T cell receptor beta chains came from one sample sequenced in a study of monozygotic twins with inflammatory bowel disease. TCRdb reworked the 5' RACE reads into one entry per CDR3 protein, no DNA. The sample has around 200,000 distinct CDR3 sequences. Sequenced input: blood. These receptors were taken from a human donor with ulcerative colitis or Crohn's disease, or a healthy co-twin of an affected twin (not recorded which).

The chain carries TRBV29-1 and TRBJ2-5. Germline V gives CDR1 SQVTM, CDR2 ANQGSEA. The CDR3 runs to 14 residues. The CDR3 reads CSVDQLAGQETQYF.

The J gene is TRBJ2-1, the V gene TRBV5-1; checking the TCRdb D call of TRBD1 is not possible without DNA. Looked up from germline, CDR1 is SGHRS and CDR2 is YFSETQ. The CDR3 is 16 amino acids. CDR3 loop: CASSPGGASSYNEQFF.

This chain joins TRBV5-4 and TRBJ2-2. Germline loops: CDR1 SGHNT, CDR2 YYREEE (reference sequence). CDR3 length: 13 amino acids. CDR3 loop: CASSTANPGELFF.

Here the CDR3 reads CASSPGRTVMNTEAFF. The chain carries TRBV12-3 or TRBV12-4 and TRBJ1-1; lacking DNA, the TRBD1 call made by TCRdb goes unchecked. The CDR3 sequence is 16 residues long.

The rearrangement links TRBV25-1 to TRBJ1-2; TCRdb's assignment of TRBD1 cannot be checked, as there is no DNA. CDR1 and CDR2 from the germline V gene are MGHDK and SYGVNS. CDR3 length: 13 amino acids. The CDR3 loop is CAIGGGTGEGYTF.

The CDR3 is CASSSSGTVNTEAFF. V gene TRBV5-1 combines with J gene TRBJ1-1; TCRdb selects TRBD1, and the lack of DNA leaves this call unchecked. This CDR3 comprises 15 residues. Germline V gives CDR1 SGHRS, CDR2 YFSETQ.